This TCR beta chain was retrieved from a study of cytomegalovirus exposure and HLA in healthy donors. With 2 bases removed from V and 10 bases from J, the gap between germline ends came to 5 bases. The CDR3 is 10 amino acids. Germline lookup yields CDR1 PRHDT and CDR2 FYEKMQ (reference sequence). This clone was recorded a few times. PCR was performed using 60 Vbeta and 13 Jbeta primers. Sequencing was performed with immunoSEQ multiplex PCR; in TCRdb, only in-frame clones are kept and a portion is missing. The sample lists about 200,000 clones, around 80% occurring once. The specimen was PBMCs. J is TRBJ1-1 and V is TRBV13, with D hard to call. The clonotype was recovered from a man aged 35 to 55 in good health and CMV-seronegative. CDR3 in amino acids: CASSLNSAFF. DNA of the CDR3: TGTGCCAGCAGCTTAAACTCAGCTTTCTTT. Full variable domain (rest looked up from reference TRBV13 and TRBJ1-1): AAGVIQSPRHLIKEKRETATLKCYPIPRHDTVYWYQQGPGQDPQFLISFYEKMQSDKGSIPDRFSAQQFSDYHSELNMSSLELGDSALYFCASSLNSAFFGQGTRLTVV.